The sequence of this TCR beta chain was determined in a study of T-cell memory formation after mild COVID-19. Study results and limitations: A second wave of clones peaked on day 37, and their SARS-CoV-2 specificity went unconfirmed.

Via MiXCR, TCRdb re-called the 5' RACE reads, giving one row per CDR3 protein. The table has about 140,000 distinct CDR3 sequences, approximately 25% seen once; the top ten hold approximately 25%. On this clonotype: The antigen remains unidentified.

This CDR3 is 13 amino acids long. CDR1 SGHTA and CDR2 FQGTGA come from the germline V gene. Trimming took off 5 bases at V and 2 bases at J, with 8 bases between the two ends. The J gene is TRBJ2-3, the V gene TRBV7-3, with D unclear. Sequenced material: PBMCs or a T cell subset sorted from them (not recorded which). The clonotype originates from an adult woman who had mild COVID-19 (a few samples of this study predate the infection). Cell type and time point are not known. The CDR3 DNA sequence: TGTGCCAGCAGCCCTCACACCACAGATACGCAGTATTTT. This gives the protein CASSPHTTDTQYF.